The 17 T cell receptor beta chains below were found in one sample sequenced in a study of T-cell reconstitution after alpha-beta-depleted transplantation in children. The authors prepared the TCRbeta library with unique molecular identifiers. Via MiXCR, TCRdb re-called the PCR reads, giving one row per CDR3 protein. The table records 550,000 to 600,000 distinct CDR3 sequences, under 25% of them present only once. Source: PBMCs, mostly from graft donor cells, taken 360 days after TCRalphabeta/CD19-depleted stem cell transplant. The receptor set was obtained from a boy younger than two who had a stem cell transplant for acute myeloid leukemia, so the T cells may come from the graft donor.

This chain joins TRBV29-1 and TRBJ1-1; 10 bases align to TRBD1. The ends lost 6 bases at V and 5 bases at J; junction bases unmatched: 6. The CDR3 totals 13 residues. Looked up from germline, CDR1 is SQVTM and CDR2 is ANQGSEA. The DNA of the CDR3 is TGCAGCGTGAGCGGACAGGGGGTTACTGAAGCTTTCTTT. It codes for CSVSGQGVTEAFF.

The chain couples TRBV20-1 to TRBJ2-3, with 8 bases that match TRBD1. Germline V gene data show CDR1 as DFQATT and CDR2 as SNEGSKA (reference sequence). This CDR3 is 16 amino acids long. Trimming cost V 0 bases and J 2 bases; bases outside gene matches: 7. The DNA for the CDR3 is TGCAGTGCTAGAGAGTTGGGACAGGCATTCACAGATACGCAGTATTTT. Encoded protein: CSARELGQAFTDTQYF.

This rearrangement joins TRBV28 to TRBJ1-3; 8 bases map to TRBD1. V lost 1 base to trimming and J lost 0 bases; unmatched junction nucleotides: 8. From germline, CDR1 is MDHEN and CDR2 SYDVKM. The length of the CDR3 is 18 residues. The CDR3, as DNA: TGTGCCAGCAGTTTATTGGTCCCACAGGGGGGCTCTGGAAACACCATATATTTT. Translated: CASSLLVPQGGSGNTIYF.

The chain joins TRBV14 to TRBJ2-3; 10 bases fit TRBD1. Looked up from germline, CDR1 is SGHDN and CDR2 is FVKESK. J was trimmed by 4 bases and V by 2 bases; bases with no gene match: 3. This CDR3 spans 15 amino acids. The CDR3 DNA reads TGTGCCAGCAGCCAAATCGGGACAGGGGCAGATACGCAGTATTTT. Translating it yields CASSQIGTGADTQYF.

This clonotype was observed at least ten times. J is TRBJ2-2 and V is TRBV6-5; D uncertain. V lost 9 bases, J lost 0 bases, and 5 bases lay in between. The germline V gene has CDR1 MNHEY and CDR2 SVGAGI. This CDR3 spans 12 amino acids. This chain's CDR3 is CASRTNTGELFF. In nucleotides, the CDR3 is TGTGCCAGTCGTACGAACACCGGGGAGCTGTTTTTT.

The V call is TRBV4-1, the J call TRBJ2-5, with TRBD2 matching over 8 bases. The junction had 10 bases not matched to a gene; V was cut back by 0 bases and J by 7 bases. Germline V gives CDR1 MGHRA, CDR2 YSYEKL. The length of the CDR3 is 16 residues. The CDR3 sequence: CASSQDGTRTWGTQYF. Written as DNA, the CDR3 is TGCGCCAGCAGCCAAGATGGGACTAGGACTTGGGGGACCCAGTACTTC.

The chain combines TRBV7-8 with TRBJ2-5; unclear D gene. The germline CDR1 and CDR2 sequences are SGHVS and FQNEAQ. V was shortened by 6 bases and J by 5 bases, with 16 bases between the two germline ends. CDR3 size: 14 residues. The CDR3 DNA reads TGTGCCAGCAGTTTTAGCCTTTCGGTGGAGACCCAGTACTTC. Amino acids: CASSFSLSVETQYF.

This chain connects TRBV7-2 to TRBJ1-6, with 7 bases identical to TRBD1. With V trimmed by 3 bases and J by 10 bases, 9 bases remained unmatched. In germline, CDR1 is SGHTA, CDR2 FQGNSA. The CDR3 length is 15 residues. The CDR3 DNA is TGTGCCAGCAGCTTGGGGACAGTGTTACGATCACCCCTCCACTTT. It is translated as CASSLGTVLRSPLHF.

The V and J genes are TRBV27 and TRBJ2-7; D gene unclear. Trimming cost V 2 bases and J 4 bases, with 9 bases left between them. Germline CDR1 is MNHEY and CDR2 is SMNVEV (reference sequence). The CDR3 loop spans 13 amino acids. CDR3 residues: CASSLGYEYEQYF. DNA of the CDR3: TGTGCCAGCAGTTTAGGGTATGAGTACGAGCAGTACTTC.

This clonotype was picked up many times. This chain joins TRBV14 and TRBJ2-7, with 12 nucleotides matching TRBD1. Germline loops: CDR1 SGHDN, CDR2 FVKESK. V dropped 5 bases and J dropped 5; count of bases not matched to a gene: 4. This CDR3 spans 14 amino acids. CDR3 in amino acids: CASSGTGGSDEQYF. The CDR3 region has the DNA TGTGCCAGCAGCGGGACAGGGGGCAGCGACGAGCAGTACTTC.

This clonotype was seen ten or more times. The chain uses TRBV7-2 and TRBJ2-2; D remains unclear. The CDR3 has 15 residues. V was pared by 1 base and J by 5 bases, with 11 bases between. CDR1 is SGHTA, CDR2 FQGNSA, per germline. CDR3 amino acids: CASSLVNGLTGELFF. CDR3 in DNA: TGTGCCAGCAGCTTAGTTAACGGGTTAACCGGGGAGCTGTTTTTT.

This clonotype came up many times. The gene calls are TRBV11-2 and TRBJ2-3; TRBD2 matches 9 bases. Germline loops: CDR1 SGHAT, CDR2 FQNNGV. Unmatched junction bases numbered 8, after V lost 6 bases and J lost 4 bases. CDR3 length: 15 amino acids. CDR3 residues: CASRRVRGGSDTQYF. The CDR3 DNA is TGTGCCAGCAGGAGGGTGCGGGGGGGATCAGATACGCAGTATTTT.

The V call is TRBV29-1, the J call TRBJ2-7; D is possibly TRBD1 or TRBD2 (6 bases each). This CDR3 spans 13 amino acids. The germline V gene encodes CDR1 SQVTM and CDR2 ANQGSEA. V shed 1 base and J shed 5 bases, with 12 bases lying between them. The CDR3 bases are TGCAGCGTTGAAGTGGCAGGGGAGGACGAGCAGTACTTC. Amino acids: CSVEVAGEDEQYF.

This clonotype was seen ten or more times. As DNA, the CDR3 is TGTGCCACCAGCAGAGATCGTGGCTGGGCCGCTACTTCACCCCTCCACTTT. Its translation is CATSRDRGWAATSPLHF. The chain has TRBV15 and TRBJ1-6; no clear D gene. The CDR3 has 17 residues. Trimming removed 0 bases at V and 9 bases at J, with 18 bases between. Germline V lookup: CDR1 LNHNV, CDR2 YYDKDF (reference sequence).

The table lists this clonotype with many counts. This chain connects TRBV4-2 to TRBJ2-1, with a possible D match to TRBD1 (6 bases). Germline assignment: CDR1 LGHNA and CDR2 YNFKEQ. Deletions cut 2 bases from V and 7 bases from J, with 15 bases between. The CDR3 runs 15 residues. CDR3 in amino acids: CASSQPGTWVNEQFF. DNA for the CDR3: TGTGCCAGCAGCCAACCAGGGACATGGGTTAATGAGCAGTTCTTC.

J is TRBJ2-2 and V is TRBV19, with D perhaps TRBD2 (6 bases). The CDR3 totals 14 residues. Trimming stripped 5 bases from V and 5 bases from J, with 12 bases between. The germline CDR1 and CDR2 sequences are LNHDA and SQIVND (reference sequence). CDR3: CASSRGDSTGELFF. In DNA form, the CDR3 reads TGTGCCAGTAGTCGCGGGGATAGTACCGGGGAGCTGTTTTTT.

This clonotype was counted at least ten times. The chain uses TRBV5-6 and TRBJ2-7, with D perhaps TRBD2 (5 bases). CDR3 length: 14 residues. Germline CDR1 SGHDT, CDR2 YYEEEE. V was cut by 2 bases and J by 2 bases, with 11 bases left in between. Here the CDR3 DNA reads TGTGCCAGCAGCTTTCGCTCCGGGACCTACGAGCAGTACTTC. Translation gives CASSFRSGTYEQYF.